This T cell receptor (beta chain) was found in a study of a mutant IDH1 vaccine in newly diagnosed glioma. Study-wide background: Following radiotherapy alone, or alongside temozolomide cycles, vaccination was started after an interval of 4-6 weeks.

Note on this clone: Antigen specificity is unknown.

The CDR3 totals 14 residues. The germline CDR1 and CDR2 sequences are SGHRS and YFSETQ. The J segment lost 3 bases and the V segment lost 4 bases, leaving 4 bases of the junction unmatched. Noted time point: week 35, safety follow-up. Each dose delivered 300 ug of mutant IDH1 20-mer peptide subcutaneously with imiquimod. Profiled with immunoSEQ multiplex PCR; TCRdb holds only in-frame clones, not every one. The sample lists approximately 60,000 clones; 60% to 75% were seen once. The sequences come from PBMCs, collected from a glioma patient whose treatment included an IDH1 peptide vaccine. The V and J genes are TRBV5-1 and TRBJ2-1; TRBD1 agrees at 7 bases. The receptor comes from a man in his fifties or sixties with glioma. Here the CDR3 reads CASSPRQGYNEQFF. CDR3 DNA sequence: TGCGCCAGCAGCCCGCGACAGGGCTACAATGAGCAGTTCTTC.